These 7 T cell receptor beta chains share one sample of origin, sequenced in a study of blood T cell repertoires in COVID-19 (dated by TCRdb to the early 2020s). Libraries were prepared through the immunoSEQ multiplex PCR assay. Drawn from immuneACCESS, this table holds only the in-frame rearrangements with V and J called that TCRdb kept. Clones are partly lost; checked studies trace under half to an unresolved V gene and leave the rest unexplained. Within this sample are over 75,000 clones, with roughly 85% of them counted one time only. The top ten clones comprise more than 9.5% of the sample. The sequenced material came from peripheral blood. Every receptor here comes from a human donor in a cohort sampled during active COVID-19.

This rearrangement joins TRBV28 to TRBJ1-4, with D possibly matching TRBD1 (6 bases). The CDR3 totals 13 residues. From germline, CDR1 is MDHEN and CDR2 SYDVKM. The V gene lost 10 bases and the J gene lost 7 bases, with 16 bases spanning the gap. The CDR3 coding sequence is TGTGCCACCCACAGGGCGGCGGGTGAAAAACTGTTTTTT. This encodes CATHRAAGEKLFF.

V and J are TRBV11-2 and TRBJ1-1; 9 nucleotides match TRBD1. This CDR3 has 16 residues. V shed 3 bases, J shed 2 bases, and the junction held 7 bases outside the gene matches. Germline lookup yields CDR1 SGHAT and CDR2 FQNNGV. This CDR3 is CASSLTTGGGNTEAFF. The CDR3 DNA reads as TGTGCCAGCAGCTTGACGACAGGGGGGGGAAACACTGAAGCTTTCTTT.

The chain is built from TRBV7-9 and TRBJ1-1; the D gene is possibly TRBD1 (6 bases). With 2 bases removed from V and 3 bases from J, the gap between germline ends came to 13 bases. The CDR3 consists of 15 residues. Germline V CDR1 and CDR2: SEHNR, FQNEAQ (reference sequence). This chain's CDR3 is CASSLRSGVDTEAFF. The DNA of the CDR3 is TGTGCCAGCAGCTTACGGTCAGGGGTTGACACTGAAGCTTTCTTT.

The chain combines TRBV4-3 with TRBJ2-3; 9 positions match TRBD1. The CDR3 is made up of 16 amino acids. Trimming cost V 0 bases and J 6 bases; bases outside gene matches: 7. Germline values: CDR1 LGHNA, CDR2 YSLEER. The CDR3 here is CASSQEKGQGWDTQYF. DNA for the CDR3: TGCGCCAGCAGCCAAGAGAAGGGACAGGGATGGGATACGCAGTATTTT.

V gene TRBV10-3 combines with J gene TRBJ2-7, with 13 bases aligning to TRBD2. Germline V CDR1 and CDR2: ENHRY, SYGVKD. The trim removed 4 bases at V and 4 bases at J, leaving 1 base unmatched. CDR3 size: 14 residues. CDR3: CAISGTSGGYEQYF. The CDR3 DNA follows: TGTGCCATCAGTGGGACTAGCGGGGGATACGAGCAGTACTTC.

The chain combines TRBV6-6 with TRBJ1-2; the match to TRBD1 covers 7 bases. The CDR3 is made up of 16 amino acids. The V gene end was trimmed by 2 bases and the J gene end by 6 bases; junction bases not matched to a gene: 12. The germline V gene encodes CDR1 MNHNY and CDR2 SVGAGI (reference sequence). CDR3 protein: CASSYGGLTGFDGYTF. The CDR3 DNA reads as TGTGCCAGCAGTTACGGGGGCCTGACAGGGTTTGATGGCTACACCTTC.

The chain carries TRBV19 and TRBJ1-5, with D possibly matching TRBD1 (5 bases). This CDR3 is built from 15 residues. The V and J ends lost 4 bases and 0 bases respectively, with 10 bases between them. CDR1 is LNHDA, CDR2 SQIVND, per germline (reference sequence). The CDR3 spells CASSRQSLSNQPQHF. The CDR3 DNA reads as TGTGCCAGTAGTAGACAGAGCCTTAGCAATCAGCCCCAGCATTTT.